This TCR beta chain derives from a study of T-cell reconstitution after alpha-beta-depleted transplantation in children. With respect to this clonotype: Its antigen is as yet unknown.

Construction of the TCRbeta library involved unique molecular identifiers. TCRdb fed the PCR reads into MiXCR, producing one record per CDR3 protein. The repertoire includes about 490,000 distinct CDR3 sequences, about 10% of them detected once, and 2% to 2.5% sits in the top ten. V was pared by 3 bases and J by 0 bases, with 15 bases between. This CDR3 comprises 16 residues. Looked up from germline, CDR1 is SGHAT and CDR2 is FQNNGV. Broader study findings: A year had passed since transplant, and T-cell counts and diversity by then came mostly from newly produced T cells.

This material consisted of PBMCs, taken before TCRalphabeta/CD19-depleted stem cell transplant. The clonotype comes from a child aged 2 to 10 with inherited bone marrow failure, due to receive a stem cell transplant. V gene TRBV11-2 combines with J gene TRBJ2-7; D possibly corresponds to TRBD1 (6 bases). This CDR3 is CASSFNTGYLSYEQYF. The CDR3 DNA follows: TGTGCCAGCAGCTTCAACACAGGGTACCTCTCCTACGAGCAGTACTTC. The whole variable domain, filled in from reference TRBV11-2 and TRBJ2-7, reads EAGVAQSPRYKIIEKRQSVAFWCNPISGHATLYWYQQILGQGPKLLIQFQNNGVVDDSQLPKDRFSAERLKGVDSTLKIQPAKLEDSAVYLCASSFNTGYLSYEQYFGPGTRLTVT.